One and the same sample provided the 26 T cell receptor beta chains below, sequenced in a study of long-term antiretroviral therapy in people with HIV. The assay, immunoSEQ v3.0, was run at survey level. The assay was immunoSEQ multiplex PCR, and TCRdb's table has in-frame clones only and misses some. The sample includes 30,000 to 40,000 clones, roughly 74% of them seen just once. The sequencing used unsorted PBMCs, collected 3 years after starting antiretroviral therapy. The receptors originated from a man aged 50-59 years with HIV.

This chain connects TRBV9 to TRBJ2-1; 7 bases line up with TRBD1. Germline V gene lookup returns CDR1 SGDLS and CDR2 YYNGEE. V shed 4 bases and J 9 bases; nucleotides not matched to a gene: 7. CDR3 size: 13 residues. CDR3 sequence: CASSTQTGTEQFF. Here the CDR3 DNA reads TGTGCCAGCAGCACCCAGACAGGGACTGAGCAGTTCTTC.

This clone showed up just a few times. The gene calls are TRBV4-2 and TRBJ2-1; TRBD1 is a possible D gene (6 bases). The CDR3 runs 15 residues. V was shortened by 0 bases and J by 1 base, with 7 bases between the two germline ends. Germline-derived CDR1 and CDR2 are LGHNA and YNFKEQ. CDR3 sequence (DNA): TGTGCCAGCAGCCAAGAACAGGGATCCTACAATGAGCAGTTCTTC. Translation: CASSQEQGSYNEQFF.

This clone has more than one count but fewer than ten. V usage is TRBV27 and J usage is TRBJ2-7; no reliable D call. The CDR3 contains 13 residues. V was shortened by 2 bases and J by 6 bases, with 11 bases between the two germline ends. CDR1 is MNHEY and CDR2 is SMNVEV in the germline V gene (reference sequence). The CDR3 loop reads CASSLRILGEQYF. The CDR3 nucleotides read TGTGCCAGCAGTTTACGTATCCTCGGCGAGCAGTACTTC.

This clone was detected a few times. The V and J genes are TRBV6-1 and TRBJ2-7; 8 bases are shared with TRBD2. CDR3 size: 13 residues. The V segment lost 3 bases and the J segment 2 bases; nucleotides outside the gene matches: 0. CDR1 and CDR2 from the germline V gene are MNHNS and SASEGT. The CDR3 nucleotides read TGTGCCAGCAGTGAGCGGGGGGCCTACGAGCAGTACTTC. Translation gives CASSERGAYEQYF.

A single count supports this clone. V gene TRBV11-2 combines with J gene TRBJ2-1; D gene ambiguous. This CDR3 is built from 12 residues. Germline assignment: CDR1 SGHAT and CDR2 FQNNGV. The V and J ends lost 11 bases and 6 bases respectively, with 14 bases between them. The CDR3 nucleotides are TGTGCCGATACACTTAATGGCAATGAGCAGTTCTTC. Residues: CADTLNGNEQFF.

This chain uses TRBV28 with TRBJ2-4, with TRBD2 matching over 10 bases. Germline CDR1 MDHEN, CDR2 SYDVKM. This CDR3 contains 15 residues. Trimming cost V 2 bases and J 7 bases; bases outside gene matches: 5. CDR3 protein: CASSLSGGAANIQYF. CDR3 coding DNA: TGTGCCAGCAGTTTAAGCGGGGGGGCCGCCAACATTCAGTACTTC. Full variable domain (remainder filled in from reference TRBV28 and TRBJ2-4): DVKVTQSSRYLVKRTGEKVFLECVQDMDHENMFWYRQDPGLGLRLIYFSYDVKMKEKGDIPEGYSVSREKKERFSLILESASTNQTSMYLCASSLSGGAANIQYFGAGTRLSVL.

This chain connects TRBV19 to TRBJ2-5; TRBD2 matches at 14 bases. The CDR3 is 15 residues long. The V gene's germline CDR1 is LNHDA and CDR2 SQIVND (reference sequence). V shed 8 bases, J shed 1 base, and the junction held 3 bases outside the gene matches. CDR3 amino acids: CASSGLAGGQETQYF. The DNA for the CDR3 is TGTGCCAGTTCAGGACTAGCGGGAGGCCAAGAGACCCAGTACTTC. The variable domain in full, completed from reference TRBV19 and TRBJ2-5, reads DGGITQSPKYLFRKEGQNVTLSCEQNLNHDAMYWYRQDPGQGLRLIYYSQIVNDFQKGDIAEGYSVSREKKESFPLTVTSAQKNPTAFYLCASSGLAGGQETQYFGPGTRLLVL.

The V gene is TRBV30, the J gene TRBJ2-1; 8 positions match TRBD2. Germline lookup yields CDR1 GTSNPN and CDR2 SVGIG (reference sequence). The CDR3 has 21 amino acids. With V trimmed by 1 base and J by 0 bases, 20 bases remained unmatched. CDR3 coding DNA: TGTGCCTGGAGTGGGGGACTAGAAGGCCGGAACTATCGAAGCTCCTACAATGAGCAGTTCTTC. Its translation is CAWSGGLEGRNYRSSYNEQFF.

The chain employs TRBV6-1 and TRBJ2-3; D unresolved. The V gene lost 8 bases and the J gene lost 2 bases, with 11 bases spanning the gap. CDR1 and CDR2 (germline): MNHNS, SASEGT. The CDR3 consists of 13 residues. The CDR3 loop reads CASGFDTTDTQYF. The CDR3 coding sequence is TGTGCCAGCGGGTTCGACACCACAGATACGCAGTATTTT.

V gene TRBV19 combines with J gene TRBJ2-1; perhaps TRBD1 as D (6 bases). CDR1 and CDR2 (germline): LNHDA, SQIVND (reference sequence). V was trimmed by 7 bases and J by 3 bases, leaving 16 bases between them. CDR3 length: 15 amino acids. The CDR3 DNA is TGTGCCAGTACCCCGGACAGTTCCCTCTACAATGAGCAGTTCTTC. Translation gives CASTPDSSLYNEQFF.

This sequence joins TRBV5-1 and TRBJ2-2, with 7 bases that match TRBD1. Trimming removed 1 base from V and 7 bases from J; junction bases left unmatched: 7. CDR1 and CDR2 (germline): SGHRS, YFSETQ. The CDR3 totals 15 residues. CDR3: CASSLYRGSGGELFF. Written as DNA, the CDR3 is TGCGCCAGCAGCTTGTACAGGGGATCGGGCGGGGAGCTGTTTTTT. The entire variable domain, with the rest obtained from reference TRBV5-1 and TRBJ2-2, is as follows: KAGVTQTPRYLIKTRGQQVTLSCSPISGHRSVSWYQQTPGQGLQFLFEYFSETQRNKGNFPGRFSGRQFSNSRSEMNVSTLELGDSALYLCASSLYRGSGGELFFGEGSRLTVL.

This clone has only a few counts. The genes are TRBV5-1 and TRBJ1-1; unclear D gene. V was shortened by 1 base and J by 1 base, with 8 bases between the two germline ends. The CDR3 consists of 14 residues. Germline V CDR1 and CDR2: SGHRS, YFSETQ. CDR3 in amino acids: CASSLTIRNTEAFF. CDR3 nucleotides: TGCGCCAGCAGCTTGACCATCCGGAACACTGAAGCTTTCTTT.

The rearrangement joins TRBV27 to TRBJ2-2; D might be TRBD2 (6 bases). The CDR3 is 14 amino acids. Trimming stripped 5 bases from V and 3 bases from J, with 10 bases between. Germline V CDR1 and CDR2: MNHEY, SMNVEV (reference sequence). This CDR3 is CASSPSADTGELFF. The CDR3 nucleotides read TGTGCCAGCAGTCCTAGCGCCGACACCGGGGAGCTGTTTTTT.

The chain has TRBV6-5 and TRBJ2-3, with a possible D match to TRBD2 (5 bases). Germline V gives CDR1 MNHEY, CDR2 SVGAGI. Trimming left V 5 bases short and J 0 bases short, with 9 bases between. The CDR3 runs to 14 residues. CDR3 sequence: CASSRTGSTDTQYF. Here the CDR3 DNA reads TGTGCCAGCAGTCGGACTGGTAGCACAGATACGCAGTATTTT.

This clone was observed a single time. V is TRBV2 and J is TRBJ1-2; a weak D match, TRBD1 (6 bases). Between the trimmed V and J ends, which lost 5 bases and 7 bases, there was a span of 11 bases. The CDR3 sequence is 12 residues long. CDR1 is SNHLY and CDR2 is FYNNEI in the germline V gene. For the CDR3, the DNA is TGTGCCAGCAGTCCTACAGGGATTGGCTACACCTTC. Its protein product is CASSPTGIGYTF.

The chain joins TRBV2 to TRBJ2-2, with 10 bases lining up with TRBD2. This CDR3 has 16 amino acids. In germline, CDR1 is SNHLY, CDR2 FYNNEI. V was pared by 3 bases and J by 0 bases, with 1 base of the junction left unmatched. This CDR3 reads CASSDLAGANTGELFF. Here the CDR3 DNA reads TGTGCCAGCAGTGACCTAGCGGGAGCGAACACCGGGGAGCTGTTTTTT.

The gene calls are TRBV18 and TRBJ2-7; TRBD2 matches 8 bases. Germline CDR1 reads KGHSH; CDR2 reads LQKENI. With 5 bases clipped from V and 2 bases from J, the junction kept 8 bases outside the gene matches. The CDR3 totals 15 residues. CDR3 residues: CASSSTPGLAYEQYF. The CDR3, as DNA: TGTGCCAGCTCATCGACACCGGGACTAGCCTACGAGCAGTACTTC.

V usage is TRBV19 and J usage is TRBJ2-7, with 7 positions matching TRBD1. The CDR3 totals 13 residues. CDR1 and CDR2 (germline): LNHDA, SQIVND (reference sequence). V lost 5 bases and J lost 2; bases outside the gene matches: 3. CDR3 in DNA: TGTGCCAGTAGTCGCGACAGGGCCTACGAGCAGTACTTC. This sequence encodes CASSRDRAYEQYF.

This clone was detected once. The V call is TRBV2, the J call TRBJ2-5; TRBD2 matches 15 bases. Germline CDR1 SNHLY, CDR2 FYNNEI. CDR3 length: 18 residues. The V gene end was trimmed by 3 bases and the J gene end by 2 bases; junction bases not matched to a gene: 7. The CDR3 loop is CASSDLLGLAGGQETQYF. In nucleotides, the CDR3 is TGTGCCAGCAGTGACCTTTTAGGACTAGCGGGGGGGCAAGAGACCCAGTACTTC. Full variable domain (remainder filled in from reference TRBV2 and TRBJ2-5): EPEVTQTPSHQVTQMGQEVILRCVPISNHLYFYWYRQILGQKVEFLVSFYNNEISEKSEIFDDQFSVERPDGSNFTLKIRSTKLEDSAMYFCASSDLLGLAGGQETQYFGPGTRLLVL.

The CDR3 sequence is CASSFTSGGQETQYF. DNA of the CDR3: TGTGCCAGCAGCTTTACCTCGGGGGGACAAGAGACCCAGTACTTC. V and J are TRBV7-9 and TRBJ2-5; 7 bases match TRBD2. The CDR3 is 15 amino acids. Trimming took 3 bases from V and 2 from J; bases not matched to a gene: 6. CDR1 and CDR2 (germline): SEHNR, FQNEAQ (reference sequence).

This chain uses TRBV7-9 with TRBJ1-1; 10 bases map to TRBD1. The CDR3 has 14 residues. V shed 3 bases and J 2 bases; nucleotides not matched to a gene: 0. In germline, CDR1 is SEHNR, CDR2 FQNEAQ (reference sequence). CDR3 protein: CASSLTGGNTEAFF. As DNA, the CDR3 is TGTGCCAGCAGCTTGACAGGGGGCAACACTGAAGCTTTCTTT.

V and J are TRBV28 and TRBJ2-5; tentatively, D is TRBD1 (6 bases). The CDR3 is 13 residues long. Germline V gene data show CDR1 as MDHEN and CDR2 as SYDVKM. V gave up 11 bases and J gave up 4 bases, with 17 bases separating them. The CDR3 nucleotides read TGTGCCCACAAGACCCAGGGGCGAGAGACCCAGTACTTC. Protein: CAHKTQGRETQYF.

The J gene is TRBJ2-3, the V gene TRBV7-2; D may be TRBD1 (5 bases). Germline assignment: CDR1 SGHTA and CDR2 FQGNSA. The length of the CDR3 is 15 residues. The V gene lost 1 base and the J gene lost 2 bases, with 10 bases spanning the gap. CDR3 protein: CASSLGQGPTDTQYF. The CDR3 coding sequence is TGTGCCAGCAGCTTAGGGCAGGGCCCCACAGATACGCAGTATTTT.

The gene calls are TRBV5-5 and TRBJ2-2; 9 positions agree with TRBD1. The CDR3 is made up of 15 amino acids. Germline-derived CDR1 and CDR2 are SGHKS and YYEKEE (reference sequence). With 3 bases clipped from V and 5 bases from J, the junction kept 5 bases outside the gene matches. The CDR3 loop reads CASSYTGGRTGELFF. Here the CDR3 DNA reads TGTGCCAGCAGCTATACAGGGGGCCGGACCGGGGAGCTGTTTTTT.

This clone came up a few times. The chain carries TRBV7-9 and TRBJ1-1, with D possibly TRBD1 on 5 matching bases. The CDR3 extends over 14 amino acids. The ends were cut back, 2 bases at V and 3 bases at J, with 10 bases in the middle. Germline values: CDR1 SEHNR, CDR2 FQNEAQ (reference sequence). CDR3 loop: CASSLFQTDTEAFF. In nucleotides, the CDR3 is TGTGCCAGCAGCTTATTCCAGACAGACACTGAAGCTTTCTTT.

This sequence joins TRBV7-2 and TRBJ2-3, with D unresolved. Trimming removed 5 bases from V and 6 bases from J, with 6 bases in between. The CDR3 is 11 residues long. Germline CDR1 SGHTA, CDR2 FQGNSA. In DNA, the CDR3 is TGTGCCAGCAGCCAACGGGATACGCAGTATTTT. This codes for CASSQRDTQYF.